This T cell receptor (beta chain) was documented in a study of blood T cell repertoires in COVID-19. The wider study: PBMCs, B-cell-depleted T cells, or T cells provided the cDNA or gDNA that made up the material.

The repertoire was sequenced with immunoSEQ multiplex PCR; TCRdb's copy has only in-frame clones and lacks some. The data contain under 200,000 clones, 77% of them seen just once; the ten biggest clones take up 2.8%. There are 14 residues in the CDR3. In germline, CDR1 is SGHNT, CDR2 YYREEE (reference sequence). The J segment lost 5 bases and the V segment lost 4 bases, leaving 6 bases of the junction unmatched. The TCR originated in a man between 65 and 80 years old with acute or convalescent COVID-19. The source material was peripheral blood. The rearrangement joins TRBV5-4 to TRBJ2-5; 9 nucleotides align to TRBD2. The CDR3 sequence is CASSILAGIETQYF. The CDR3 nucleotides read TGTGCCAGCAGCATTCTAGCGGGGATCGAGACCCAGTACTTC.